This T cell receptor beta chain was observed in a study of CD8 T cells in Susac syndrome. An amount of RNA that ranged from roughly 0.5 to 1 ug was reverse transcribed with random hexamers. Amplification of TCR beta CDR3 by immunoSEQ multiplex PCR spanned 54 Vbeta and 13 Jbeta. Each CDR3 protein gets one entry after TCRdb re-called the immunoSEQ multiplex PCR reads with MiXCR. Among about 140,000 distinct CDR3 sequences listed, 90% to 96% were seen once. Sequencing targeted TCR beta in blood CD8+ and CD4+ T cells. General study findings and limits: The TCR sequencing and HLA analysis in the study involved a relatively small number of individuals, as the study acknowledged.

As concerns this clonotype: What it recognizes is unknown.

V was clipped by 5 bases and J by 1 base, with 11 bases between them. The CDR3 extends over 13 amino acids. CDR1 and CDR2 from the germline V gene are DFQATT and SNEGSKA (reference sequence). The specimen was CD4+ T cells from PBMCs. The rearrangement uses TRBV20-1 and TRBJ2-5; no reliable D call. The TCR comes from a human donor with Susac syndrome. The CDR3 nucleotides are TGCAGTGCTCCCCGGAAGCCCCAAGAGACCCAGTACTTC. This encodes CSAPRKPQETQYF.